The clone carrying this T cell receptor beta chain turned up a few times. This specimen belongs to a study of patients and donors after allogeneic stem cell transplantation. TCRdb reanalysed the RT-PCR reads using MiXCR and keeps one entry per CDR3 protein. The table records roughly 200,000 distinct CDR3 sequences, over 30% of them present only once. Germline CDR1 SGHDT, CDR2 YYEEEE. This CDR3 has 14 amino acids. With V trimmed by 4 bases and J by 5 bases, 5 bases remained unmatched. Sequencing was done on a sample of blood, either unsorted or a sorted T cell fraction (not recorded which). The receptor was isolated from a human donor who was either an allogeneic HSCT recipient or a stem cell or donor lymphocyte infusion donor (not recorded which). It is not recorded whose cells these are; they may come from a transplant donor. The rearrangement links TRBV5-6 to TRBJ1-2, with 10 bases identical to TRBD1. CDR3 residues: CASSPSDRGYGYTF. DNA for the CDR3: TGTGCCAGCAGCCCTTCGGACAGGGGGTATGGCTACACCTTC.